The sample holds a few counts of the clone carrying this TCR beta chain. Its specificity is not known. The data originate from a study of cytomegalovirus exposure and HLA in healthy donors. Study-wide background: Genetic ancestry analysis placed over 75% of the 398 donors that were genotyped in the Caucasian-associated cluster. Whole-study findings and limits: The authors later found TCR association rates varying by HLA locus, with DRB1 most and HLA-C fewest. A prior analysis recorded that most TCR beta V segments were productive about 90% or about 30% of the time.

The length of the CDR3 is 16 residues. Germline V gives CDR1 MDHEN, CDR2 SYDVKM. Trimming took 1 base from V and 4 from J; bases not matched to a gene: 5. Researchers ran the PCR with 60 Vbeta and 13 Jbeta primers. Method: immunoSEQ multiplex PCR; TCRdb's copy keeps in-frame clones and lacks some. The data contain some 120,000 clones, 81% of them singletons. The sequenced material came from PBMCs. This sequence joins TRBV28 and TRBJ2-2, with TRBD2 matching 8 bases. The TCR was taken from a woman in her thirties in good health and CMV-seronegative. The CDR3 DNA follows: TGTGCCAGCAGTTTATTTAAGCGGGAGAGCACCGGGGAGCTGTTTTTT. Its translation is CASSLFKRESTGELFF.